Listed here are 4 T cell receptor beta chains from one sample, sequenced in a study of blood T cell repertoires in COVID-19 (dated by TCRdb to the early 2020s). Library method: the immunoSEQ multiplex PCR assay. Drawn from immuneACCESS, this table holds only the in-frame rearrangements with V and J called that TCRdb kept. Clones are partly lost; checked studies trace under half to an unresolved V gene and leave the rest unexplained. This sample gives roughly 98,000 clones in total; 75% to 90% of them show up just once. 10% to 15% of the sample lies in the top ten. Sequenced material: peripheral blood. The source is a human donor in a cohort sampled during active COVID-19.

V gene TRBV11-3 combines with J gene TRBJ2-2; 7 nucleotides match TRBD1. Trimming took 6 bases from V and 0 from J; bases not matched to a gene: 4. The CDR3 has 15 amino acids. CDR1 is SGHNT, CDR2 YENEEA, per germline. CDR3 coding DNA: TGTGCCAGCAGAGAGGGGGCGGCGAACACCGGGGAGCTGTTTTTT. This translates into CASREGAANTGELFF. The full variable domain, completed using reference TRBV11-3 and TRBJ2-2, is EAGVVQSPRYKIIEKKQPVAFWCNPISGHNTLYWYLQNLGQGPELLIRYENEEAVDDSQLPKDRFSAERLKGVDSTLKIQPAELGDSAVYLCASREGAANTGELFFGEGSRLTVL.

The chain has TRBV4-1 and TRBJ1-4; 9 bases agree with TRBD1. Trimming cost V 5 bases and J 7 bases; bases outside gene matches: 8. CDR3 length: 15 amino acids. The V gene's germline CDR1 is MGHRA and CDR2 YSYEKL. The CDR3, as DNA: TGCGCCAGCAGCAGGGCCGGGACAGGGATTGAAAAACTGTTTTTT. This gives the protein CASSRAGTGIEKLFF.

V is TRBV4-3 and J is TRBJ2-4; TRBD2 is a possible D gene (6 bases). Trimming took off 2 bases at V and 3 bases at J, with 11 bases between the two ends. This CDR3 contains 15 residues. CDR1 is LGHNA and CDR2 is YSLEER in the germline V gene. The DNA of the CDR3 is TGCGCCAGCAGCCAATTCTACGGGGGCAAAAACATTCAGTACTTC. It translates to CASSQFYGGKNIQYF.

In this sample, this clone is medium-sized. This chain links TRBV7-2 with TRBJ1-3; no clear D. Germline V CDR1 and CDR2: SGHTA, FQGNSA. Trimming shortened V by 1 base and J by 0 bases, and 7 bases separated the two germline ends. The CDR3 covers 15 residues. The CDR3 here is CASSLVGSSGNTIYF. CDR3 DNA sequence: TGTGCCAGCAGCTTAGTCGGGAGCTCTGGAAACACCATATATTTT.